This TCR beta chain was sequenced for a study of shared clonotypes between healthy human individuals. General observations from the study: Naive subsets typically showed greater estimated richness than memory subsets. All-four-donor shared clonotypes had higher generation probabilities than non-shared clonotypes did.

About this clone itself: Its antigen is as yet unknown.

Replicate PCRs for sorted subsets used approximately 220 ng DNA; this equaled some 30,000 T cell genomes. Using immunoSEQ multiplex PCR, the repertoire was profiled, and TCRdb retains in-frame clones only, with some absent. The profile shows over a million clones, roughly 95% of them singletons. V gave up 4 bases and J gave up 6 bases, with 10 bases separating them. This CDR3 is built from 13 residues. CDR1 and CDR2 from the germline V gene are MGHRA and YSYEKL. The source of this sequence is a man aged 30 to 45 in good health. The chain uses TRBV4-1 and TRBJ2-1; unclear D gene. Sequencing was done on a sample of naive CD4+ T cells sorted from blood. Specified subset: CD45RA+ positively selected. In DNA, the CDR3 is TGCGCCAGCAGCCCAGTAGGCGGCAATGAGCAGTTCTTC. Amino acid sequence: CASSPVGGNEQFF.